These T cell receptor beta chains were read from a single sample in a study of T cells in tumors after PD-1 blockade. Only in-frame clones appear in the TCRdb table, and some are missing; sequencing was by immunoSEQ multiplex PCR. Of tens of thousands of clones listed, roughly four fifths were seen once; the top ten hold around two fifths. The sequencing here drew on PBMCs, taken after anti-PD-1 treatment. Receptors originate from a human donor with basal cell carcinoma. Each CDR3 is given without its conserved first and last residue. Each record gives: J gene, V gene, CDR3 length, CDR3 protein.

TRBJ2-3	TRBV18	11	ASSPLGADTQY
TRBJ1-1	TRBV7-2	12	ASSEQGKRTEAF
TRBJ2-3	TRBV11-2	16	ASSLTEYGGGVKDTQY
TRBJ2-7	TRBV19	12	ASSINFGPYEQY
TRBJ1-1	TRBV6-2/TRBV6-3	13	ASSYSEYRGMEAF
TRBJ2-7	TRBV5-4	12	ASSLSSGAYEQY
TRBJ2-6	TRBV7-7	13	ASSSTRGGANVLT
TRBJ2-5	TRBV25-1	11	ASMRGNQETQY
TRBJ1-2	TRBV2	11	ASSEALDYGYT
TRBJ1-5	TRBV24-1	10	ATSDLNQPQH
TRBJ2-3	TRBV24-1	15	ATSDLTSGPSTDTQY
TRBJ1-3	TRBV5-5	12	ASSSGNSGNTIY
TRBJ2-1	TRBV10-3	13	AISESTSGVNEQF
TRBJ2-3	TRBV6-1	12	ASSEQTSGDTQY
TRBJ2-5	TRBV2	12	ASSLQGASETQY
TRBJ1-1	TRBV14	15	ASSSSPIQVLNTEAF
TRBJ1-6	TRBV7-2	15	ASSSSGGSPIIRPLH
TRBJ1-3	TRBV30	13	AWKSAGTSGNTIY
TRBJ2-1	TRBV6-5	10	AGGQAHNEQF
TRBJ2-6	TRBV28	12	ASAPISGANVLT
TRBJ2-2	TRBV7-2	13	ASSLVQGASGELF
TRBJ1-2	TRBV2	12	ASSPWTGDGGYT
TRBJ1-1	TRBV2	10	ASSRDRAEAF
TRBJ2-5	TRBV7-9	11	ASSHALGLLPH
TRBJ2-7	TRBV4-1	13	ASSQDPGGFGEQY
TRBJ1-6	TRBV6-5	12	ASSPFSDGAPLH
TRBJ1-2	TRBV28	11	ASSHLPWGGYT
TRBJ2-1	TRBV7-9	11	ASSAYTSNEQF
TRBJ1-1	TRBV28	15	ASSPIGSGAGSTEAF
TRBJ1-1	TRBV6-5	12	ASRTGQADTEAF
TRBJ2-3	TRBV5-1	14	ASSLEGREATDTQY
TRBJ1-1	TRBV6-2/TRBV6-3	12	ASSHREIKTEAF
TRBJ2-5	TRBV3-1/TRBV3-2	13	ASSRVAASGQTQY
TRBJ2-7	TRBV19	12	ASSRSAVTYEQY
TRBJ1-2	TRBV10-3	12	AISGGGNRGGYT
TRBJ2-1	TRBV10-2	14	ASSGWGAGDSNEQF